This T cell receptor beta chain was obtained from a study of cytomegalovirus exposure and HLA in healthy donors. General study results and limits: In an earlier analysis, in approximately 630 donors, most V segments appeared productive either ~87% or ~30% of the time.

This CDR3 region has 16 residues. Trimming took 5 bases from V and 8 from J; bases not matched to a gene: 8. The V gene's germline CDR1 is SNHLY and CDR2 FYNNEI. As for this clone: Its cognate antigen is unknown.

The donors comprised healthy bone marrow donors. Unrecorded immune exposures were likely, despite nominal health at sampling. Use of 60 Vbeta and 13 Jbeta primers characterized the PCR. Sequencing used immunoSEQ multiplex PCR; TCRdb keeps in-frame clones, though not all of them. The sample consists of 150,000 to 200,000 clones, 65% to 75% of them appearing once. The sequencing input was PBMCs. This receptor was taken from a human donor in good health. V gene TRBV2 combines with J gene TRBJ2-3; TRBD2 matches at 15 bases. CDR3 sequence reads: CASSPGLAGGRVTQYF. In nucleotides, the CDR3 is TGTGCCAGCAGTCCCGGACTAGCGGGGGGGCGGGTTACGCAGTATTTT.